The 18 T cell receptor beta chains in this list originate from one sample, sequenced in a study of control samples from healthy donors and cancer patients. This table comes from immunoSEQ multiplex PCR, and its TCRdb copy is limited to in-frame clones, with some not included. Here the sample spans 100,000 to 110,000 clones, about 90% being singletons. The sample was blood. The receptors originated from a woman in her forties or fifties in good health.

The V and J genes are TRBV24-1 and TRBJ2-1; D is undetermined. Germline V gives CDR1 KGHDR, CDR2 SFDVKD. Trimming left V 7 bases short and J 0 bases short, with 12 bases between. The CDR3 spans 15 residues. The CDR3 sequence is CATSPPESSYNEQFF. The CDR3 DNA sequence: TGTGCCACCAGCCCGCCGGAGAGCTCCTACAATGAGCAGTTCTTC.

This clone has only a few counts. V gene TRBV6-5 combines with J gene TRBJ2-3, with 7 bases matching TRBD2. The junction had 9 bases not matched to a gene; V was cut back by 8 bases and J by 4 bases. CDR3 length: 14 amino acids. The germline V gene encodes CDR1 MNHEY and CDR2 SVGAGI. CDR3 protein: CASRRGDHSDTQYF. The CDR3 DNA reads TGTGCCAGCCGCCGGGGGGACCATTCAGATACGCAGTATTTT.

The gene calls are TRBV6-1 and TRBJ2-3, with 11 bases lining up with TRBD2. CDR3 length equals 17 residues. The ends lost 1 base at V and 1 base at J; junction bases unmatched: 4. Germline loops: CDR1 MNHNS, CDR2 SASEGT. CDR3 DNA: TGTGCCAGCAGTGAAGGGACTAGCGGGTACCGCACAGATACGCAGTATTTT. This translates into CASSEGTSGYRTDTQYF.

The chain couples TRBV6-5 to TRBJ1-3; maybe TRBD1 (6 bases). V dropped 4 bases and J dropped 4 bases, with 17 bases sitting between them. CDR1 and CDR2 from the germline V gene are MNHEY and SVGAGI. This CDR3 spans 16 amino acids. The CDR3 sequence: CASSSPREGDGNTIYF. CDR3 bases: TGTGCCAGCAGTTCCCCTCGTGAGGGGGACGGAAACACCATATATTTT.

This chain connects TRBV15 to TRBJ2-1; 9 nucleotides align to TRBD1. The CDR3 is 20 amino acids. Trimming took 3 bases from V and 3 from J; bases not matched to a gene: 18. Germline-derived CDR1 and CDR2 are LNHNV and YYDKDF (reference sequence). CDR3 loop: CATSSSPGQGTPLGYNEQFF. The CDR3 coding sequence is TGTGCCACCAGCAGCTCCCCGGGACAGGGAACCCCCTTAGGCTACAATGAGCAGTTCTTC.

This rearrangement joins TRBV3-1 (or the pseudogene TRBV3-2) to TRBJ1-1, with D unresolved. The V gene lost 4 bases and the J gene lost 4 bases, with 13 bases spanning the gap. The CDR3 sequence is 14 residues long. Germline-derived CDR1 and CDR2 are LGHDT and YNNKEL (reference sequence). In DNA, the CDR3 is TGTGCCAGCAGCCCCCGGACCGGTAGCACTGAAGCTTTCTTT. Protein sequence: CASSPRTGSTEAFF.

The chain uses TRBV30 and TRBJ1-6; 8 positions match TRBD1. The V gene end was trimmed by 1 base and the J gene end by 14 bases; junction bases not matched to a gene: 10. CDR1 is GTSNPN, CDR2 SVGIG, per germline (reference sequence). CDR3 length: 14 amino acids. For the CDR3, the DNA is TGTGCCTGGAGTGCGGACAGGGACCCCGGGGCCCTCCACTTT. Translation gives CAWSADRDPGALHF.

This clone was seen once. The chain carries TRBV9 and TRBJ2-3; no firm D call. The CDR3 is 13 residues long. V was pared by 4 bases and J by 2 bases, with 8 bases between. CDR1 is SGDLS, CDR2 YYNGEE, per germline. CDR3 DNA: TGTGCCAGCAGCTATCTCGTCACAGATACGCAGTATTTT. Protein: CASSYLVTDTQYF.

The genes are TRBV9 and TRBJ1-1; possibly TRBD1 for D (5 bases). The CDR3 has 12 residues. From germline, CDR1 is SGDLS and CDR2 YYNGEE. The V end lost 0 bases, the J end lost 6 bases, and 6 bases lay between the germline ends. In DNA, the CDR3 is TGTGCCAGCAGCGTAGGAGGGGCTGAAGCTTTCTTT. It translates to CASSVGGAEAFF. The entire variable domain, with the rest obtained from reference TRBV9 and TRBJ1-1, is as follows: DSGVTQTPKHLITATGQRVTLRCSPRSGDLSVYWYQQSLDQGLQFLIQYYNGEERAKGNILERFSAQQFPDLHSELNLSSLELGDSALYFCASSVGGAEAFFGQGTRLTVV.

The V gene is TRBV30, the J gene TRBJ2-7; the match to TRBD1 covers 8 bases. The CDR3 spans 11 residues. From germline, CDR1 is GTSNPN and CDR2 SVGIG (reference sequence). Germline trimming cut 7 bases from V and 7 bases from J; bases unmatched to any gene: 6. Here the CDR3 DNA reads TGTGCCTCGTACAGGGGGGAGGAGCAGTACTTC. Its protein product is CASYRGEEQYF. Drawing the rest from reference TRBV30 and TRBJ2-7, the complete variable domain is SQTIHQWPATLVQPVGSPLSLECTVEGTSNPNLYWYRQAAGRGLQLLFYSVGIGQISSEVPQNLSASRPQDRQFILSSKKLLLSDSGFYLCASYRGEEQYFGPGTRLTVT.

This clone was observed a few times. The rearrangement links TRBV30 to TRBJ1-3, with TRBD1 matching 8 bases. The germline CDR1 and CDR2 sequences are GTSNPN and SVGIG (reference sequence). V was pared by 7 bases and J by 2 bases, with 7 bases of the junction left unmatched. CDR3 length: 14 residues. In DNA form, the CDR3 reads TGTGCCTCGGGACAGGAATGGGCTGGAAACACCATATATTTT. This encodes CASGQEWAGNTIYF.

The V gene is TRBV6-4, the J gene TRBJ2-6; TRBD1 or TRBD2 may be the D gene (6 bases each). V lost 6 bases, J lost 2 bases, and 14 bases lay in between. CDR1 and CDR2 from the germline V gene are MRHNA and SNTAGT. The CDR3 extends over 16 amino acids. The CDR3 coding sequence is TGTGCCAGCAGCCCCACGGGGGACACTGGGGCCAACGTCCTGACTTTC. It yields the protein CASSPTGDTGANVLTF.

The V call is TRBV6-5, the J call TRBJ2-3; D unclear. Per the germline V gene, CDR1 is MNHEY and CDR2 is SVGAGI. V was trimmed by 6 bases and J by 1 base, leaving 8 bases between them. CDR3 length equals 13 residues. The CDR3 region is CASRFGGTDTQYF. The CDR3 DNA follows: TGTGCCAGCAGGTTTGGGGGCACAGATACGCAGTATTTT.

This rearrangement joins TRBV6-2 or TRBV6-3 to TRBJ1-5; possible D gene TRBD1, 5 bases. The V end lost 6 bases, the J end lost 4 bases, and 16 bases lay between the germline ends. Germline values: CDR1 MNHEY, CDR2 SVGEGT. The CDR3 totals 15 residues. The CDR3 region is CASSPGNLANQPQHF. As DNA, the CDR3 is TGTGCCAGCAGCCCAGGGAACCTAGCAAATCAGCCCCAGCATTTT.

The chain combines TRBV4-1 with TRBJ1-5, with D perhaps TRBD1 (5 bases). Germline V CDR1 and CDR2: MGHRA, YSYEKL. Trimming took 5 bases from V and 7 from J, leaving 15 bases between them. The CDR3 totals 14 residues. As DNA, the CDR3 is TGCGCCAGCAGCACCGAGCCACAGGCCCAGCCCCAGCATTTT. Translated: CASSTEPQAQPQHF.

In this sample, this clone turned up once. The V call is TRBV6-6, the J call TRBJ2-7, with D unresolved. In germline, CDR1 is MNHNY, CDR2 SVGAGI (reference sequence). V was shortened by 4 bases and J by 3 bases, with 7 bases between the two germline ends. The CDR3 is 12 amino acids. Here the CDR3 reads CASSLENYEQYF. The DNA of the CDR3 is TGTGCCAGCAGTTTGGAAAACTACGAGCAGTACTTC.

CDR3 protein: CASSRTSGTTGELFF. The CDR3 DNA follows: TGTGCCAGCTCACGGACTAGCGGGACCACCGGGGAGCTGTTTTTT. This chain connects TRBV18 to TRBJ2-2, with 12 nucleotides matching TRBD2. Trimming cost V 4 bases and J 4 bases; bases outside gene matches: 1. This CDR3 region has 15 residues. Germline CDR1 KGHSH, CDR2 LQKENI.

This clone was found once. The CDR3 spells CASSPGPYSNQPQHF. DNA of the CDR3: TGTGCCAGCAGCCCAGGGCCTTATAGCAATCAGCCCCAGCATTTT. V is TRBV6-4 and J is TRBJ1-5, with a tentative D call TRBD1 (5 bases). V shed 6 bases and J shed 0 bases, with 12 bases lying between them. The germline V gene encodes CDR1 MRHNA and CDR2 SNTAGT. The CDR3 consists of 15 residues.